These T cell receptor beta chains were read from a single sample in a study of shared clonotypes between healthy human individuals. Measured with immunoSEQ multiplex PCR; TCRdb has only the in-frame clones, and not every one. The data hold around 2.3 million clones, with 95% observed a single time. Sequenced input: naive CD4+ T cells sorted from blood. The receptors derive from a man between 18 and 35 years old in good health. Each CDR3 is given with its conserved first and last residue. D genes are given only for firm matches. The size entry is marked missing in some rows and otherwise reads once, few, many or a size class.

J gene	D gene	V gene	clone size	CDR3 protein	CDR3 DNA
TRBJ1-1	-	TRBV7-2	-	CASSRQTGGTEAFF	TGTGCCAGCAGCAGGCAGACGGGAGGGACTGAAGCTTTCTTT
TRBJ2-7	TRBD2	TRBV28	-	CASSLGLAKPYEQYF	TGTGCCAGCAGTTTGGGACTAGCCAAACCCTACGAGCAGTACTTC
TRBJ2-2	TRBD2	TRBV18	-	CASSQAGRNTGELFF	TGTGCCAGCTCACAAGCGGGGCGAAACACCGGGGAGCTGTTTTTT
TRBJ2-7	-	TRBV11-2	-	CASSRGDAGEQYF	TGTGCCAGCAGCCGAGGCGACGCGGGCGAGCAGTACTTC
TRBJ1-1	-	TRBV9	-	CASSAHRGGNTEAFF	TGTGCCAGCAGCGCCCATCGGGGGGGAAACACTGAAGCTTTCTTT
TRBJ2-4	-	TRBV10-2	-	CASSLADLAKNIQYF	TGCGCCAGCAGTTTAGCGGATCTAGCCAAAAACATTCAGTACTTC
TRBJ2-3	-	TRBV6-6	once	CASSSLGTDTQYF	TGTGCCAGCAGTTCTCTAGGCACAGATACGCAGTATTTT
TRBJ1-6	TRBD1	TRBV5-8	-	CASSRGQNNSPLHF	TGTGCCAGCAGCCGGGGACAGAATAATTCACCCCTCCACTTT
TRBJ2-5	-	TRBV18	-	CASSRGFQETQYF	TGTGCCAGCTCGCGGGGCTTTCAAGAGACCCAGTACTTC
TRBJ2-3	-	TRBV5-1	-	CASRHDPTSGSTDTQYF	TGCGCCAGCAGACATGATCCCACCTCGGGGAGCACAGATACGCAGTATTTT
TRBJ2-5	-	TRBV18	-	CASSPLTKPQETQYF	TGTGCCAGCTCACCCCTGACGAAACCGCAAGAGACCCAGTACTTC
TRBJ2-4	-	TRBV6-6	-	CASSPRRLDKNIQYF	TGTGCCAGCAGTCCCCGTCGGTTGGACAAAAACATTCAGTACTTC
TRBJ1-1	-	TRBV2	-	CASSPLTTGNTEAFF	TGTGCCAGCAGTCCCTTAACGACAGGGAACACTGAAGCTTTCTTT
TRBJ2-3	-	TRBV10-3	-	CAISDPDPASGYF	TGTGCCATCAGTGACCCGGACCCTGCTTCGGGGTATTTT
TRBJ1-2	-	TRBV28	-	CASSSTGKGDYGYTF	TGTGCCAGCAGTTCCACAGGGAAGGGCGACTATGGCTACACCTTC
TRBJ2-1	TRBD2	TRBV9	-	CASTSTSGSGSYNEQFF	TGTGCCAGCACTTCGACTAGCGGGAGTGGGTCCTACAATGAGCAGTTCTTC
TRBJ2-5	-	TRBV2	-	CASNTNEETQYF	TGTGCCAGCAATACGAATGAGGAGACCCAGTACTTC
TRBJ1-2	-	TRBV4-1	-	CASSQDPATNYGYTF	TGCGCCAGCAGCCAAGACCCAGCGACAAACTATGGCTACACCTTC
TRBJ2-3	TRBD2	TRBV29-1	-	CSVGPGLAQNTDTQYF	TGCAGCGTTGGACCTGGACTAGCACAAAACACAGATACGCAGTATTTT
TRBJ2-5	TRBD2	TRBV5-1	-	CASSSKNGGAGETQYF	TGCGCCAGCAGCTCAAAAAACGGGGGGGCCGGGGAGACCCAGTACTTC
TRBJ2-3	-	TRBV9	-	CASSPSRTSTDTQYF	TGTGCCAGCAGCCCCTCGAGGACTAGCACAGATACGCAGTATTTT
TRBJ1-4	-	TRBV6-5	once	CASSYSAGEEKLFF	TGTGCCAGCAGTTACTCGGCCGGGGAAGAAAAACTGTTTTTT
TRBJ1-5	TRBD1	TRBV10-3	-	CAISESTGGQGRNQPQHF	TGTGCCATCAGTGAGTCGACGGGGGGACAGGGACGGAATCAGCCCCAGCATTTT